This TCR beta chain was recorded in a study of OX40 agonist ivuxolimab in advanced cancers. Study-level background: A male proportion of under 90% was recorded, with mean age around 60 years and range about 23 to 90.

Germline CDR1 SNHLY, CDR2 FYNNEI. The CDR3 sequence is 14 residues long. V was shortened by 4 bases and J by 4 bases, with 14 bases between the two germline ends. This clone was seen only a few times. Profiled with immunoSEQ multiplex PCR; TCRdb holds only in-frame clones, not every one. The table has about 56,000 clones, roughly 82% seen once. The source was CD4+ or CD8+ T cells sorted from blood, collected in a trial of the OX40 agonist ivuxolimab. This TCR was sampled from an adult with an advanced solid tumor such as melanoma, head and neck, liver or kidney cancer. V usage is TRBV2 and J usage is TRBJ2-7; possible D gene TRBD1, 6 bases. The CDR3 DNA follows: TGTGCCAGCAGTGCCGGGACACCTCGATACGAGCAGTACTTC. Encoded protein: CASSAGTPRYEQYF.